This T cell receptor beta chain originates from a study of blood T cell repertoires in COVID-19. Original handling: Nucleated cell number was recorded as an estimate derived from reference gene primer amplification. Data came from immunoSEQ multiplex PCR; TCRdb stores just in-frame clones and leaves some out. V and J calls and clone size are given by that table; D and trimming were obtained from the DNA. The sample has roughly 88,000 clones; 80% are singletons. The CDR3 consists of 14 residues. V dropped 8 bases and J dropped 7 bases, with 18 bases sitting between them. Germline V gene data show CDR1 as MDHEN and CDR2 as SYDVKM. This clone was picked up one time.

The gene calls are TRBV28 and TRBJ1-5; tentative D call: TRBD1 (6 bases). Sequencing was performed on peripheral blood. This receptor was identified in a woman of 80 years or more with active or convalescent COVID-19. CDR3 DNA sequence: TGTGCCAGCGGTAGGGTACAGGGCCGACAGCCCCAGCATTTT. Translating gives CASGRVQGRQPQHF.